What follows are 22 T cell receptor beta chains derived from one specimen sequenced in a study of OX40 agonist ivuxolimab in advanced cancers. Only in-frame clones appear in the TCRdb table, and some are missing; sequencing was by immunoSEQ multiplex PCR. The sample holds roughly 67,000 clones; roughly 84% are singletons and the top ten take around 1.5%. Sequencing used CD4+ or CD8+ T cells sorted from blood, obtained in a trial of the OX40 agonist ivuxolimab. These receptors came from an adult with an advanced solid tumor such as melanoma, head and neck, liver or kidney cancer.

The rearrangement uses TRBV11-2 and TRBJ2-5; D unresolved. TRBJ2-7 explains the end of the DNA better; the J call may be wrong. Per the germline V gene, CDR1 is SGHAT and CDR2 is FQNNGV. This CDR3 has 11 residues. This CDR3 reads CASSPRHEQYF. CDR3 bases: TGTGCCAGCAGCCCCAGACACGAGCAGTACTTC.

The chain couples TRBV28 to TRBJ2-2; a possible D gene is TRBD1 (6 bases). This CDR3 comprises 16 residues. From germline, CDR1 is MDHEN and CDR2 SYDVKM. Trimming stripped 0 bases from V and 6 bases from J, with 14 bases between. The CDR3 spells CASSLWLGAGSGELFF. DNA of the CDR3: TGTGCCAGCAGTTTATGGTTGGGGGCTGGGTCCGGGGAGCTGTTTTTT.

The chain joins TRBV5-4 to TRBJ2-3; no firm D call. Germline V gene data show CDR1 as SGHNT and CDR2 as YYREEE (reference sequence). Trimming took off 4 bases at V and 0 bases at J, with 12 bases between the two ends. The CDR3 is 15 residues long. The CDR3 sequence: CASSAYGDSTDTQYF. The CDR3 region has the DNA TGTGCCAGCAGCGCCTATGGGGATAGCACAGATACGCAGTATTTT.

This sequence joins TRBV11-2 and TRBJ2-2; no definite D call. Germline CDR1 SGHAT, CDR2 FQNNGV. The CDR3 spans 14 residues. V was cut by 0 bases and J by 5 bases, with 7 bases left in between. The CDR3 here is CASSLEPRTGELFF. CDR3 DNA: TGTGCCAGCAGCTTAGAACCGCGAACCGGGGAGCTGTTTTTT.

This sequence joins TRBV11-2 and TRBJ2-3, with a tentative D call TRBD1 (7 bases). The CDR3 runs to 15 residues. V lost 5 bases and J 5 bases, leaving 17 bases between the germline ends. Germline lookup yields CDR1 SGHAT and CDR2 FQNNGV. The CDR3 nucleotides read TGTGCCAGCAGCCGCCCCGGAGGGGGCGTAGATACGCAGTATTTT. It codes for CASSRPGGGVDTQYF.

The chain's CDR3 is CASSREFNSGANVLTF. As DNA, the CDR3 is TGCGCCAGCAGCCGAGAATTCAACTCTGGGGCCAACGTCCTGACTTTC. The genes are TRBV4-3 and TRBJ2-6; D uncertain. The V end lost 4 bases, the J end lost 0 bases, and 10 bases lay between the germline ends. This CDR3 region has 16 residues. Germline assignment: CDR1 LGHNA and CDR2 YSLEER.

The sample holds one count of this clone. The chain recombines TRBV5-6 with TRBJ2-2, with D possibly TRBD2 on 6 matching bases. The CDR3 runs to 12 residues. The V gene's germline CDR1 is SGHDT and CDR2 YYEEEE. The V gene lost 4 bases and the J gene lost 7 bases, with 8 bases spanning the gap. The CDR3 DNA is TGTGCCAGCAGCACCGGGGGCGGGGAGCTGTTTTTT. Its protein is CASSTGGGELFF.

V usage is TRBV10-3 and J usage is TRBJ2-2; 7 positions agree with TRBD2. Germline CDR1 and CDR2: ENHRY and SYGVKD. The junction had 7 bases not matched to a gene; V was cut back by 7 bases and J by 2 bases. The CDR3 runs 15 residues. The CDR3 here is CAIKSSAGNTGELFF. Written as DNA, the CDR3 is TGTGCCATCAAATCTTCAGCGGGAAACACCGGGGAGCTGTTTTTT.

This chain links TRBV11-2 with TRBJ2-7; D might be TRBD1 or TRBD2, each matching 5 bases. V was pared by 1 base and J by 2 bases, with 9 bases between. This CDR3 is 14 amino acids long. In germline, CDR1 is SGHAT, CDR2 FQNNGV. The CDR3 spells CASSLGQGPYEQYF. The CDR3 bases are TGTGCCAGCAGCTTAGGTCAGGGACCCTACGAGCAGTACTTC.

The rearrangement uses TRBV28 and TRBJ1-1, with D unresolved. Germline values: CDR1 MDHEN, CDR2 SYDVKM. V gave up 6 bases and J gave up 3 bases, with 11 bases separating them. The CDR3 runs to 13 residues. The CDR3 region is CASRRSPDTEAFF. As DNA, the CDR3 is TGTGCCAGCAGACGATCCCCGGACACTGAAGCTTTCTTT.

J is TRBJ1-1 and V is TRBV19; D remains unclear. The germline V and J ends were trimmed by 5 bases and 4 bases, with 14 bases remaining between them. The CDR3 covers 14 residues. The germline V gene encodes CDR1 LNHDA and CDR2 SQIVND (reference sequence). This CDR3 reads CASSPPGESTEAFF. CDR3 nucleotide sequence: TGTGCCAGTAGTCCTCCCGGAGAGAGCACTGAAGCTTTCTTT.

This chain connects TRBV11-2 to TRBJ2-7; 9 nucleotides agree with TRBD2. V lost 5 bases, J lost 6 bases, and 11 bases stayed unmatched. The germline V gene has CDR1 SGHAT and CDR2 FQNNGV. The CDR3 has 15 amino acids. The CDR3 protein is CASSLGTSLASEQYF. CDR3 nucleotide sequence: TGTGCCAGCAGCCTAGGGACTAGCCTTGCCTCCGAGCAGTACTTC.

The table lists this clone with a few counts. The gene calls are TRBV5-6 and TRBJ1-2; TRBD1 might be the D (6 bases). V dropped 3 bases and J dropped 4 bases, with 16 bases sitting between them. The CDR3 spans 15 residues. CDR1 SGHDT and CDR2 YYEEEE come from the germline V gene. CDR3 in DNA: TGTGCCAGCAGCTCGGCCGGGGGCGCGGGCTATGGCTACACCTTC. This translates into CASSSAGGAGYGYTF.

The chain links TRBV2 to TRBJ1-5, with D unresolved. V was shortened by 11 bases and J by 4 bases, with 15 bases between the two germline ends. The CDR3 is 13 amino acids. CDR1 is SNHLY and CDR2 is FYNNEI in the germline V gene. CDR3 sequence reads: CASNGQKNQPQHF. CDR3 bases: TGTGCCTCGAATGGGCAGAAGAATCAGCCCCAGCATTTT.

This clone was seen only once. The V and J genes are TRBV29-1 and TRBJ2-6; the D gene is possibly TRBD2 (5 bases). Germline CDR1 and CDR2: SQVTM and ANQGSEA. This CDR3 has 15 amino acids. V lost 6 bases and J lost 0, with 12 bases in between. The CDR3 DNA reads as TGCAGCGTCCGACAAGGGAGCTCTGGGGCCAACGTCCTGACTTTC. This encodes CSVRQGSSGANVLTF.

The CDR3 DNA sequence: TGCGCCAGCAGCCAAGCGAGGGGGCCCCACGAGCAGTACTTC. Translation: CASSQARGPHEQYF. The rearrangement joins TRBV4-3 to TRBJ2-7, with 7 positions matching TRBD1. The J segment lost 5 bases and the V segment lost 1 base, leaving 5 bases of the junction unmatched. Germline V gene lookup returns CDR1 LGHNA and CDR2 YSLEER. The CDR3 sequence is 14 residues long.

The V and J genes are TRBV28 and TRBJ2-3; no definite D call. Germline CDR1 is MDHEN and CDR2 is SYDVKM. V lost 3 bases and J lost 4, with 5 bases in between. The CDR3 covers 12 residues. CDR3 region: CASSFSPDTQYF. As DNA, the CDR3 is TGTGCCAGCAGTTTTAGCCCAGATACGCAGTATTTT.

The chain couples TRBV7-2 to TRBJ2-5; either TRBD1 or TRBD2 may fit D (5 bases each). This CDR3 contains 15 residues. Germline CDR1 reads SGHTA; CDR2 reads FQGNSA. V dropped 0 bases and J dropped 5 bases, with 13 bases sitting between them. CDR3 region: CASSLAPGEGETQYF. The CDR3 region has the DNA TGTGCCAGCAGCTTAGCCCCTGGAGAGGGGGAGACCCAGTACTTC.

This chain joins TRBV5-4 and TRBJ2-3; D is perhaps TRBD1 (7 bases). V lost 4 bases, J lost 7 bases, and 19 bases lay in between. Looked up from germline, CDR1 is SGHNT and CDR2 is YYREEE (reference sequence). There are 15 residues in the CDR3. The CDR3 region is CASSPQGTVQYTQYF. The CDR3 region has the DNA TGTGCCAGCAGCCCACAGGGGACTGTACAATATACGCAGTATTTT.

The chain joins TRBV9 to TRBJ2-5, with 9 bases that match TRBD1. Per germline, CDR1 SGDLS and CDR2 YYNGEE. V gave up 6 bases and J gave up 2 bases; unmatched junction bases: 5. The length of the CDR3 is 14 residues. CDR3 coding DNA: TGTGCCAGCACCACGACAGGGGGGCAAGAGACCCAGTACTTC. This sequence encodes CASTTTGGQETQYF.

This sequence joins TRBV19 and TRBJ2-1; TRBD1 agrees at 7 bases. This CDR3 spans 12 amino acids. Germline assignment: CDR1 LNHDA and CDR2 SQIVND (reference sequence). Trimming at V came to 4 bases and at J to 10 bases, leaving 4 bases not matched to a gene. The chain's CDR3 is CASSRTGLEQFF. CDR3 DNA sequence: TGTGCCAGTAGTAGGACAGGTCTAGAGCAGTTCTTC. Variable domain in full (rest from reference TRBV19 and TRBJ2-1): DGGITQSPKYLFRKEGQNVTLSCEQNLNHDAMYWYRQDPGQGLRLIYYSQIVNDFQKGDIAEGYSVSREKKESFPLTVTSAQKNPTAFYLCASSRTGLEQFFGPGTRLTVL.

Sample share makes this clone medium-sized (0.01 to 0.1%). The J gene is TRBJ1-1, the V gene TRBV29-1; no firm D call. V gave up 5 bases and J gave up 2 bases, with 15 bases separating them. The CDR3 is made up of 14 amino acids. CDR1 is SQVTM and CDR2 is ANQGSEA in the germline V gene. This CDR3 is CSVRPPRQNTEAFF. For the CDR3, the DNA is TGCAGCGTTAGACCCCCTCGCCAAAACACTGAAGCTTTCTTT. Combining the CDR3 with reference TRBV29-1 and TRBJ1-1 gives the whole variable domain SAVISQKPSRDICQRGTSLTIQCQVDSQVTMMFWYRQQPGQSLTLIATANQGSEATYESGFVIDKFPISRPNLTFSTLTVSNMSPEDSSIYLCSVRPPRQNTEAFFGQGTRLTVV.